Below are 10 T cell receptor beta chains sequenced from a single sample in a study of beta chain bispecific antibodies for T cell cancers. Findings of the study overall: After anti-TRBV12 rather than anti-CD19 exposure, TRBV12-3 made up roughly 99% less of total TRBV signal. The leukemia cells, rather than normal T cells, gave most of the targeted TRBV signal.

Either OKT3 anti-CD3 antibody or CD3/CD28 beads expanded T cells from blood mononuclear cells over approximately 3 days. No antigens are known for them. MiXCR, run by TCRdb on the 5' RACE reads, gives a single entry per CDR3 protein. The sample contains tens of thousands of distinct CDR3 sequences, more than 2% of which appear only once. The sequencing used healthy donor T cells cultured with leukemia cells, collected from a culture containing a bispecific antibody targeting TCR Vbeta12. Receptor source: a human donor in good health. Some clones in this sample may be carry-over from other donors' samples.

This clonotype was counted ten times or more. V gene TRBV7-8 combines with J gene TRBJ2-5; TRBD2 aligns across 12 bases. Germline V CDR1 and CDR2: SGHVS, FQNEAQ. The CDR3 has 17 residues. The V segment lost 1 base and the J segment 2 bases; nucleotides outside the gene matches: 5. CDR3 in amino acids: CASSLGLAGALQETQYF. The CDR3 region has the DNA TGTGCCAGCAGCTTAGGACTAGCGGGGGCCCTACAAGAGACCCAGTACTTC.

At least ten counts were recorded for this clonotype. The chain couples TRBV10-3 to TRBJ2-2; 10 nucleotides align to TRBD2. Losses at the gene ends were 6 bases for V and 0 bases for J; bases not matched to a gene: 7. CDR3 length equals 17 residues. Germline V gene data show CDR1 as ENHRY and CDR2 as SYGVKD. The CDR3 is CAISGGLATTNTGELFF. CDR3 coding DNA: TGTGCCATCAGCGGGGGACTAGCGACTACGAACACCGGGGAGCTGTTTTTT.

Judged by abundance, this clonotype is medium-sized. The rearrangement uses TRBV29-1 and TRBJ1-2; D is undetermined. The germline V gene has CDR1 SQVTM and CDR2 ANQGSEA. This CDR3 is built from 15 residues. The V end lost 6 bases, the J end lost 0 bases, and 17 bases lay between the germline ends. The CDR3 DNA is TGCAGCGTGTCTATCTTGGAGCTAACTAACTATGGCTACACCTTC. This codes for CSVSILELTNYGYTF.

This clonotype came up many times. The V and J genes are TRBV10-3 and TRBJ2-2, with 7 bases identical to TRBD1. This CDR3 region has 16 residues. Germline V gene data show CDR1 as ENHRY and CDR2 as SYGVKD. Unmatched junction bases numbered 10, after V lost 7 bases and J lost 2 bases. The DNA for the CDR3 is TGTGCCATCACCCCACGAGGGGGCCTAAACACCGGGGAGCTGTTTTTT. It specifies CAITPRGGLNTGELFF.

This clonotype was counted at least ten times. The gene calls are TRBV27 and TRBJ2-1, with D perhaps TRBD2 (7 bases). This CDR3 has 15 amino acids. V was trimmed by 5 bases and J by 4 bases, leaving 15 bases between them. Germline V gives CDR1 MNHEY, CDR2 SMNVEV (reference sequence). The CDR3 bases are TGTGCCAGCAGTGATAGGGGGGGGAAATACAATGAGCAGTTCTTC. Translation: CASSDRGGKYNEQFF.

This clonotype was detected many times. V and J are TRBV5-6 and TRBJ1-2; 8 bases match TRBD1. This CDR3 has 14 amino acids. Germline V CDR1 and CDR2: SGHDT, YYEEEE. With V trimmed by 2 bases and J by 4 bases, 4 bases remained unmatched. The CDR3 region has the DNA TGTGCCAGCAGCTTCCAGACAGGGGCCTATGGCTACACCTTC. Protein: CASSFQTGAYGYTF.

By sample share, this clonotype is medium-sized (0.01 to 0.1%). This chain uses TRBV20-1 with TRBJ1-1; 7 bases map to TRBD1. Germline lookup yields CDR1 DFQATT and CDR2 SNEGSKA (reference sequence). This CDR3 is built from 14 residues. With V trimmed by 4 bases and J by 4 bases, 9 bases remained unmatched. The CDR3: CSATKRQGPTEAFF. The CDR3 DNA follows: TGCAGTGCTACCAAAAGACAGGGACCCACTGAAGCTTTCTTT.

This clonotype was recorded many times. The V and J genes are TRBV5-1 and TRBJ2-6; D uncertain. Germline values: CDR1 SGHRS, CDR2 YFSETQ. V gave up 4 bases and J gave up 4 bases, with 15 bases separating them. The CDR3 totals 16 residues. The CDR3 nucleotides are TGCGCCAGCAGCCTCCATCCGGGCCAAGGGGCCAACGTCCTGACTTTC. It encodes CASSLHPGQGANVLTF.

This clonotype was seen ten or more times. V usage is TRBV10-1 and J usage is TRBJ2-5; D unclear. This CDR3 is 13 amino acids long. The germline gives CDR1 WNHNN, CDR2 SYGVQD (reference sequence). V was trimmed by 2 bases and J by 5 bases, leaving 9 bases between them. In nucleotides, the CDR3 is TGCGCCAGCAGTGAGGACCCCGTGGAGACCCAGTACTTC. Translation: CASSEDPVETQYF.

V gene TRBV19 combines with J gene TRBJ2-7; 8 bases fit TRBD1. This CDR3 spans 14 amino acids. Unmatched junction bases numbered 12, after V lost 7 bases and J lost 7 bases. In germline, CDR1 is LNHDA, CDR2 SQIVND (reference sequence). CDR3 DNA: TGTGCCAGTACCTACTGCCAGGGGGCGGGGGAGCAGTACTTC. Its translation is CASTYCQGAGEQYF.